The 2 T cell receptor beta chains below come from one sample, sequenced in a study of blood T cell repertoires in COVID-19. TCRdb keeps only in-frame clones here, not all; method: immunoSEQ multiplex PCR. The sample consists of hundreds of thousands of clones, about 90% of them appearing once. The sample taken for sequencing was peripheral blood. All receptors derive from a woman aged 45-65 years with COVID-19, enrolled during active disease.

This clone turned up a few times. The chain links TRBV7-9 to TRBJ2-7; the match to TRBD2 covers 7 bases. There are 15 residues in the CDR3. Germline V gene sequence: CDR1 SEHNR, CDR2 FQNEAQ (reference sequence). The trim removed 7 bases at V and 6 bases at J, leaving 15 bases unmatched. Here the CDR3 DNA reads TGTGCCAGCATCCCTAGCGGAGCCAGAAAGGGCGAGCAGTACTTC. Encoded protein: CASIPSGARKGEQYF.

The chain combines TRBV18 with TRBJ2-5, with TRBD2 as a possible D gene (5 bases). Germline lookup yields CDR1 KGHSH and CDR2 LQKENI. The CDR3 spans 16 residues. The V end was cut by 0 bases, the J end by 5 bases, with 16 bases between. CDR3 sequence: CASSPPGNSGRETQYF. The CDR3, as DNA: TGTGCCAGCTCACCACCAGGGAATTCGGGAAGGGAGACCCAGTACTTC.